This T cell receptor (beta chain) was obtained from a study of response to subunit inactivated influenza vaccine (dated by TCRdb to the late 2010s). With respect to the entire study: Deep quantitative profiling of the T cell receptor repertoire was used in the study to follow responses to a trivalent subunit inactivated influenza vaccine. Results the study describes overall, beyond this receptor: The authors proposed that each seasonal influenza vaccination may bring in only a limited number of new T cells.

Libraries were constructed by RT-PCR. TCRdb lists the instrument as Illumina HiSeq 2500. TCRdb redid the processing of the public reads, applying fastp at Q25 and MiXCR, and retained in-frame beta chains. Merged by CDR3 protein, the rows form single entries marked with the most common genes and DNA. The sample contains approximately 700,000 distinct CDR3 sequences, around 14% of them found a single time. Clones ranked in the top ten supply roughly 12% of the sample. The CDR3 runs 13 residues from the cysteine to the phenylalanine. Just the 39-base CDR3 DNA is kept, in frame starting at base 1. As concerns this clonotype: The antigen it binds to is not known. No base quality information exists; no much larger clone differs at one position.

The clonotype comes from a man in his forties or fifties who received an inactivated influenza vaccine. Donor details come from another sample of the same person, matched by shared clones. The chain is encoded by TRBV21-1 joined to TRBJ2-1; TRBD1, the table's D call, was not compared with the DNA. TRBV21-1 is a pseudogene segment. The sequencing used PBMCs from blood, collected approximately 12 days after vaccination. The CDR3 here reads CASRQGAYNEQFF. The nucleotides read TGTGCCAGCCGACAGGGGGCGTACAATGAGCAGTTCTTC.